These T cell receptor beta chains were read from a single sample in a study of T cell repertoires in cytomegalovirus infection. TCRdb used MiXCR to reprocess the reads, holding one entry per CDR3 protein. The sample shows 700,000 to 850,000 distinct CDR3 sequences, 30% to 35% of them seen only once. Their antigen targets remain unknown. The sequences come from cultured CD8+ T cells from PBMCs, collected from culture after CMV antigen stimulation. These receptors all stem from a human donor in good health (CMV status not recorded). Some clones in this sample may be carry-over from other donors' samples. Each CDR3 is given with its conserved first and last residue. Each record gives: D gene, V gene, clone size, J gene, CDR3 DNA, CDR3 protein. A D gene is named only where the DNA matches it firmly. Only some rows state a clone size, as once, few, many or a class for expanded clones.

>-|TRBV7-6|-|TRBJ1-1
TGTGCCAACAGCCCACCAATCATGAACACTGAAGCTTTCTTT
CANSPPIMNTEAFF
>-|TRBV19|-|TRBJ1-5
TGTGCCAGTAGTATAGAGCCGGCAGCCCTGTGGGATCAGCCCCAGCATTTT
CASSIEPAALWDQPQHF
>TRBD1|TRBV6-5|-|TRBJ2-1
TGTGCCAGCAGTTACTCGAGCCCTACGGCCGGGACAGGGAGTACCTACAATGAGCAGTTCTTC
CASSYSSPTAGTGSTYNEQFF
>-|TRBV12-3/TRBV12-4|many|TRBJ1-1
TGTGCCAGCAGTTTACACACTTCCCCCCTATCTGAAGCTTTCTTT
CASSLHTSPLSEAFF
>-|TRBV29-1|-|TRBJ2-3
TGCAGCGCCGCCCCGGTCCGAATGGGGGCCGGAGATACGCAGTATTTT
CSAAPVRMGAGDTQYF
>-|TRBV6-1|-|TRBJ1-3
TGTGCCAGCTCCGACAGCCGCTCTGGAAACACCATATATTTT
CASSDSRSGNTIYF
>TRBD1|TRBV7-9|-|TRBJ1-5
TGTGCCAGCAGTTCGACAGGGTCGAGCAATCAGCCCCAGCATTTT
CASSSTGSSNQPQHF
>-|TRBV7-6|few|TRBJ2-7
TGTGCCAGCAGCTTAGAGGCTGCTACGGCCTACGAGCAGTACTTC
CASSLEAATAYEQYF
>TRBD1|TRBV7-9|many|TRBJ1-5
TGTGCCAGCAGCTTACCAACAGGGGGTTCCAATCAGCCCCAGCATTTT
CASSLPTGGSNQPQHF
>-|TRBV6-6|-|TRBJ2-7
TGTGCCAGCAGTTACTCCAACAGGGAGCAGTACTTC
CASSYSNREQYF
>-|TRBV20-1|-|TRBJ1-2
TGCAGTGCTAGAGATAAAGAAATTGGCTACACCTTC
CSARDKEIGYTF
>-|TRBV7-6|-|TRBJ1-1
TGTGCCAGCAGCTTAGTGGGGGGCAGGGCGAACACTGAAGCTTTCTTT
CASSLVGGRANTEAFF
>TRBD1|TRBV14|-|TRBJ2-6
TGTGCCAGCAGCTCTTCCGACAGGGCTGGGGCCAACGTCCTGACTTTC
CASSSSDRAGANVLTF
>-|TRBV4-1|-|TRBJ1-6
TGCGCCAGCAGCCAAGATGTCGCAGGAGAGAGTTTTGGTTCACCCCTCCACTTT
CASSQDVAGESFGSPLHF
>TRBD1|TRBV28|-|TRBJ1-5
TGTGCCAGCAGTACCCGGGACAGGAAGAATCAGCCCCAGCATTTT
CASSTRDRKNQPQHF
>-|TRBV28|-|TRBJ2-6
TGTGCCAGCAGACATCAGGGGTTCTCTGGGGCCAACGTCCTGACTTTC
CASRHQGFSGANVLTF
>-|TRBV27|once|TRBJ2-5
TGTGCCAGCAGTTTATCGTTGAAAGAGACCCAGTACTTC
CASSLSLKETQYF
>-|TRBV5-6|-|TRBJ1-2
TGTGCCAGCAGCTCAGGACCGGGCTTCTACACCTTC
CASSSGPGFYTF
>-|TRBV5-4|few|TRBJ1-2
TGTGCCAGCAGCTTGGAGGGCAACTACTATGGCTACACCTTC
CASSLEGNYYGYTF
>-|TRBV4-1|-|TRBJ2-1
TGCGCCAGCAGTCCTGCGTTGGGACACTATGAGCAGTTCTTC
CASSPALGHYEQFF
>-|TRBV15|few|TRBJ1-1
TGTGCCACCAGCACCTCACCAGGATTGGAAGCTTTCTTT
CATSTSPGLEAFF
>-|TRBV7-9|few|TRBJ2-1
TGTGCCAGCAGCTTCCGGGACCACCGAGGCCATGAGCAGTTCTTC
CASSFRDHRGHEQFF
>TRBD1|TRBV7-4|-|TRBJ2-7
TGTGCCAGCAGTTTAGACAGGGGATTGTACGAGCAGTACTTC
CASSLDRGLYEQYF
>-|TRBV28|-|TRBJ2-1
TGTGCCAGCAGACTTTTCAGGGGCAATTCCTACAATGAGCAGTTCTTC
CASRLFRGNSYNEQFF
>-|TRBV6-1|-|TRBJ2-2
TGTGCCAGCAGTGAACTCCACCTCGGACTTTGGCCCACCGGGGAGCTGTTTTTT
CASSELHLGLWPTGELFF
>TRBD1|TRBV6-5|-|TRBJ2-2
TGTGCCAGCAGTTACTACTCAGGGGGCTCGGGCACCGGGGAGCTGTTTTTT
CASSYYSGGSGTGELFF
>-|TRBV27|once|TRBJ1-5
TGTGCCAGCAGTCCCGGGGGTCACAAGATGCCCCAGCATTTT
CASSPGGHKMPQHF